This T cell receptor (beta chain) is drawn from a study of T cells expressing NK-cell markers. About the research overall: The study drew TCR beta repertoires from sorted CD3+CD56+NKG2C+, CD3+CD56+NKG2C- and CD3+CD56-NKG2C+ T cells. The eight sequenced donors comprised seven who were HCMV-seropositive and one who was seronegative. Findings and caveats of the study: More than 5 of the donors carried dominant NKG2C+ clonotypes that took up roughly 1.0-8% of their CD8+ T cells.

The CDR3 totals 14 residues. Per germline, CDR1 MNHEY and CDR2 SVGAGI. Generation of TCR beta cDNA was performed by 5'RACE template switching incorporating UMIs. TCRdb re-called the 5' RACE reads, yielding one record per CDR3 amino acid sequence without DNA. The sample has approximately 170,000 distinct CDR3 sequences. A note on this clonotype: What it recognizes is unknown.

The sequencing sample was made of blood T cells: a sorted CD56 or NKG2C T cell subset, CD4+ or CD8+ T cells, or bulk PBMC T cells (not recorded which). The chain joins TRBV6-5 to TRBJ1-1. This receptor was obtained from a man aged 18 to 69 in good health. CDR3 residues: CASSYLTSSTEAFF.